This record looks at one T cell receptor (beta chain) sequence and its context. Its matching antigen is unknown. Analyses pooled second doses at about 4 or about 12 weeks. The method was immunoSEQ multiplex PCR; TCRdb's version includes in-frame clones alone and lacks a portion of them. The sample comprises tens of thousands of clones, 80% to 95% of which are singletons, and around 4.5% rests with the top ten. This sample stems from a study of T cell responses to AZD1222 COVID-19 vaccine. Study-level findings and limits: Dominant CD4 TCR responses targeted spike regions 160-218 and 743-854. Within unmutated variant regions lay the reported targets of nearly half of spike-specific TCRs.

The CDR3 loop spans 16 amino acids. The germline V gene has CDR1 LNHNV and CDR2 YYDKDF (reference sequence). The ends were cut back, 3 bases at V and 4 bases at J, with 15 bases in the middle. The origin of this receptor is an adult who received the AZD1222 COVID-19 vaccine. The sample here was peripheral blood, taken 28 days after the second AZD1222 dose. The chain links TRBV15 to TRBJ2-2; possible D gene TRBD2, 5 bases. The CDR3 spells CATSSLSGIGTGELFF. The CDR3 DNA sequence: TGTGCCACCAGCAGTCTCTCGGGGATCGGCACCGGGGAGCTGTTTTTT.